Only a few counts were recorded for the clone carrying this T cell receptor beta chain. Trimming shortened V by 3 bases and J by 3 bases, and 12 bases separated the two germline ends. Germline V gives CDR1 KGHSH, CDR2 LQKENI. The CDR3 has 14 amino acids. This sample is drawn from a study of blood T cell repertoires in COVID-19. Overall study: Researchers got acute and convalescent COVID-19 samples from the United States, Italy and Spain. T cells, B-cell-depleted T cells, or PBMCs supplied cDNA or gDNA.

Original handling: Reference gene primer amplification in the assay estimated nucleated cell counts. The table came from immunoSEQ multiplex PCR; TCRdb's copy has only in-frame clones and leaves some out. Clone size and the V and J calls come from that table; the DNA yielded D and trimming. The sample lists some 70,000 clones; 80% to 90% were seen once. The sequence was obtained from a man aged 50 to 60 with active COVID-19. Sequencing was done on a sample of peripheral blood. This sequence joins TRBV18 and TRBJ2-7; tentatively, D is TRBD1 (5 bases). This chain's CDR3 is CASSPPDSHYEQYF. CDR3 bases: TGTGCCAGCTCACCTCCTGACAGCCACTACGAGCAGTACTTC.